This TCR beta chain is from a study of neurological immune-mediated disorders. Background on the study: Relapsing-remitting patients made up about 90% of the roughly 35 multiple sclerosis patients, and secondary progressive patients made up 3. Overall study findings and caveats: Grouping of repertoires by phylogeny put those of 18 of 34 multiple sclerosis patients into a single related-CDR3 cluster, a possible signature. None of the CDR3 amino acid sequences found in expanded clones was shared across subjects. This suggests that the TCR-beta repertoires were private in all groups. The greatest TCR clonal expansion appeared in HTLV-1-associated myelopathy and the smallest, falling below healthy controls, in multiple sclerosis.

Time point described: longitudinal time-point 2. The sample holds many counts of this clonotype. Antigen: not known. TCRdb itself ran the 5' RACE reads through MiXCR, one entry per CDR3 protein. The sample holds about 80,000 distinct CDR3 sequences, 5% to 6% seen once. The CDR3 has 16 amino acids. The V segment lost 5 bases and the J segment 0 bases; nucleotides outside the gene matches: 6. The V gene's germline CDR1 is SGHVS and CDR2 FNYEAQ. Material: PBMCs. The clonotype was recovered from a woman aged 55-69 years with multiple sclerosis. The chain employs TRBV7-6 and TRBJ2-5, with TRBD2 matching over 10 bases. The CDR3 DNA sequence: TGTGCCAGCAGCCCATTCGGACTAGCGGACCAAGAGACCCAGTACTTC. It yields the protein CASSPFGLADQETQYF. Full variable domain (rest looked up from reference TRBV7-6 and TRBJ2-5): GAGVSQSPRYKVTKRGQDVALRCDPISGHVSLYWYRQALGQGPEFLTYFNYEAQQDKSGLPNDRFSAERPEGSISTLTIQRTEQRDSAMYRCASSPFGLADQETQYFGPGTRLLVL.